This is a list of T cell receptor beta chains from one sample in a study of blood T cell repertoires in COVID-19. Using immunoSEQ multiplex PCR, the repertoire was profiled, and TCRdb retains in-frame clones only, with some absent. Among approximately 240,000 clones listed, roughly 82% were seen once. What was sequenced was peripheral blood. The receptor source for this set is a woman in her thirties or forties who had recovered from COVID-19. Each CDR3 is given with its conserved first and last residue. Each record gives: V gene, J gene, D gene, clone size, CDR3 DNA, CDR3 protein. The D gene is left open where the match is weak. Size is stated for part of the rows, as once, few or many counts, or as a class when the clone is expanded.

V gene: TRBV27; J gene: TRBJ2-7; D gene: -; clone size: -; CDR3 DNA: TGTGCCAGCAGTCCCGGGTGGAACTCCTACGAGCAGTACTTC; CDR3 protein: CASSPGWNSYEQYF
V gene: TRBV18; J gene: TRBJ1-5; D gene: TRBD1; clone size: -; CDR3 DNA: TGTGCCAGCTCACCAAGGGGGACAGGGGGCAATCAGCCCCAGCATTTT; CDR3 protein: CASSPRGTGGNQPQHF
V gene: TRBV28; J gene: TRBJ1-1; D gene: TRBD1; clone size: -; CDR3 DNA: TGTGCCAGCAATGACCGGGACAGGACCATCATGGGGGCTGAAGCTTTCTTT; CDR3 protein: CASNDRDRTIMGAEAFF
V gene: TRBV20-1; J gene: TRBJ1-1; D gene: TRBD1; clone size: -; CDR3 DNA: TGCAGTGCCAGTATTCTGACAGGGAGGACTGAAGCTTTCTTT; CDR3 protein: CSASILTGRTEAFF
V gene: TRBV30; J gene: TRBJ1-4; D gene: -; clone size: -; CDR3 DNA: TGTGCCTGGAGTGGAAGAGGAAATAATGAAAAACTGTTTTTT; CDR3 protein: CAWSGRGNNEKLFF
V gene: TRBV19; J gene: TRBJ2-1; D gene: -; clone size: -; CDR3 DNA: TGTGCCAGTAGTAAGGTAGCCACCTACAATGAGCAGTTCTTC; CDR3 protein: CASSKVATYNEQFF
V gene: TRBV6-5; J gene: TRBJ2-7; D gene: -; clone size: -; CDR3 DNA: TGTGCCAGCAGCCCCATACAGGGATCCTACGAGCAGTACTTC; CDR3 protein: CASSPIQGSYEQYF
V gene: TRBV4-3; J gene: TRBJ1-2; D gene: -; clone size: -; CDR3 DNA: TGCGCCAGCAGCCGGGGGGGTTTCGATCATGGCTACACCTTC; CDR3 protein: CASSRGGFDHGYTF
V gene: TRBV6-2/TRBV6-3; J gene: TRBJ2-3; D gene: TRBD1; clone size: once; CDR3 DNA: TGTGCCAGCAGTGGACAGGGGGCGACAGATACGCAGTATTTT; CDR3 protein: CASSGQGATDTQYF
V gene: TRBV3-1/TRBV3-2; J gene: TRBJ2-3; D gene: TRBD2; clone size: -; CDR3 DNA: TGTGCCAGCAGCCAAGGTTCAAGCGGGGGGTCGTCAGATACGCAGTATTTT; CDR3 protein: CASSQGSSGGSSDTQYF
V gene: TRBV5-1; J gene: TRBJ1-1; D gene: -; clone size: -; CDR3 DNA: TGCGCCAGCAGCTTGTGGGGGCTAAACACTGAAGCTTTCTTT; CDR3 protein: CASSLWGLNTEAFF
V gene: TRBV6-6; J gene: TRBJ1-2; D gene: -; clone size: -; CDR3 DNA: TGTGCCAGCAAATCCCAGGAGGGGAGGGGGTTCTATGGCTACACCTTC; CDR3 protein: CASKSQEGRGFYGYTF
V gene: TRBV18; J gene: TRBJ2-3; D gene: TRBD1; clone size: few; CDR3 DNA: TGTGCCAGCTCCCATACCGGACAGGGTTTCACAGATACGCAGTATTTT; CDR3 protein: CASSHTGQGFTDTQYF
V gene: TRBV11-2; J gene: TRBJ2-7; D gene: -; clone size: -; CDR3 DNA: TGTGCCAGCAGCTTAGAATCAGGGGTTCCCTCCTACGAGCAGTACTTC; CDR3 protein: CASSLESGVPSYEQYF
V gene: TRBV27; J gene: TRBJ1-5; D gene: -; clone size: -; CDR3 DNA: TGTGCCAGCAGTTTATATGGGCAGGGCAATCAGCCCCAGCATTTT; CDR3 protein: CASSLYGQGNQPQHF
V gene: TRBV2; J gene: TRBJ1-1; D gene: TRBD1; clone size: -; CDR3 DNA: TGTGCCAGCAGGGGAACAGGGGACACTGAAGCTTTCTTT; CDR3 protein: CASRGTGDTEAFF
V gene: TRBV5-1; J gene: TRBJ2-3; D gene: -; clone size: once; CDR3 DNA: TGCGCCAGCAGCTTGGGGGGGCCCTCAGATACGCAGTATTTT; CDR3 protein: CASSLGGPSDTQYF
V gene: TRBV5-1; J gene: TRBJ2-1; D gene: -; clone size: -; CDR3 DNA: TGCGCCAGCAGCTTGGACGGCGGTGGCTCCTACAATGAGCAGTTCTTC; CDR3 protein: CASSLDGGGSYNEQFF
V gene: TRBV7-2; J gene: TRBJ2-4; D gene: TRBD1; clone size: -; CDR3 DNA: TGTGCCAGCAGCTCAACGACAGGGGGCGGATTGGGGAACATTCAGTACTTC; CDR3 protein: CASSSTTGGGLGNIQYF
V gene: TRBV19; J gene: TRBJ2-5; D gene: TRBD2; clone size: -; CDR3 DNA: TGTGCCAGTAGTAGAGGGACTAGCGGGCAAGAGACCCAGTACTTC; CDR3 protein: CASSRGTSGQETQYF
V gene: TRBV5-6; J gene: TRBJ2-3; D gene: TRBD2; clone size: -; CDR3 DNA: TGTGCCAGCAGCTTCTCAGCTAGCGGGTACACAGATACGCAGTATTTT; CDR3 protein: CASSFSASGYTDTQYF
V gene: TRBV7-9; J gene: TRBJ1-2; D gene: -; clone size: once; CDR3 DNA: TGTGCCAGCAGCCCGGGGGGGGGCCGCCCCTATGGCTACACCTTC; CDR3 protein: CASSPGGGRPYGYTF
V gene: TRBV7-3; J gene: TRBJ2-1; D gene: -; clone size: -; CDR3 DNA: TGTGCCAGCAGCTTAAATGCGGACAATGAGCAGTTCTTC; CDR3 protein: CASSLNADNEQFF
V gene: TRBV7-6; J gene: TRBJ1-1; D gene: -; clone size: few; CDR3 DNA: TGTGCCAGCAGCTTAGAGGCGGGCCCGAGGACTGAAGCTTTCTTT; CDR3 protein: CASSLEAGPRTEAFF
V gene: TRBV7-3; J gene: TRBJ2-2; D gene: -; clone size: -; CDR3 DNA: TGTGCCAGCAGGATGAGTTCAACCGGGGAGCTGTTTTTT; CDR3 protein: CASRMSSTGELFF
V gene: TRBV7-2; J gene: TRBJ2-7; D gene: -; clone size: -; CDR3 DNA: TGTGCCAGCAGCTTGGAACAAGGGGGTACCCAGTACTTC; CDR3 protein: CASSLEQGGTQYF
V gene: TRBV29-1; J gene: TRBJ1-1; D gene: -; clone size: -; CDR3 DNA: TGCAGCGTTGCTAAGGGACTAACCCTTGGGATGAACACTGAAGCTTTCTTT; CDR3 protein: CSVAKGLTLGMNTEAFF
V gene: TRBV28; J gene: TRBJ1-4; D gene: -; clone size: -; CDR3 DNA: TGTGCCAGCGGCCTCCAGGGTTCTAATGAAAAACTGTTTTTT; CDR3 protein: CASGLQGSNEKLFF
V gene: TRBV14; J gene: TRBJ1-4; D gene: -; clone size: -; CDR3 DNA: TGTGCCAGCAGCCCATTCCGGGGGGGGGCAAATGAAAAACTGTTTTTT; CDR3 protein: CASSPFRGGANEKLFF
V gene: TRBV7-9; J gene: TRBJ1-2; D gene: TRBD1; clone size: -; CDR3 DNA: TGTGCCAGCAGCTTAGGATGGGGACAGGGGACAGATGGCTACACCTTC; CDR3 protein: CASSLGWGQGTDGYTF
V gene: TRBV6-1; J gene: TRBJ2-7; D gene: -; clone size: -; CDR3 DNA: TGTGCCAGCAGCTCGGGGTACTACGAGCAGTACTTC; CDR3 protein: CASSSGYYEQYF
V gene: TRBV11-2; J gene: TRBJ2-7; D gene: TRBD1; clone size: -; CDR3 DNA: TGTGCCAGCAGCGCGAACGATTACAGACAGGGATATTCCTACGAGCAGTACTTC; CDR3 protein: CASSANDYRQGYSYEQYF
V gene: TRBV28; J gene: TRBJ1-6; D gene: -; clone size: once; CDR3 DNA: TGTGCCAGCAGTTCATCAACCGAGGCCTATAATTCACCCCTCCACTTT; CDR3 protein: CASSSSTEAYNSPLHF
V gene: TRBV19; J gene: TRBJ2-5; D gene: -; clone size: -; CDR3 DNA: TGTGCCAGTAGTATTTACCCAGGGATGAAGACCCAGTACTTC; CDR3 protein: CASSIYPGMKTQYF
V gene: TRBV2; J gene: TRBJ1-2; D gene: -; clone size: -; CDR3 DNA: TGTGCCAGCAGTGAACAACAGATCTATGGCTACACCTTC; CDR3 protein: CASSEQQIYGYTF
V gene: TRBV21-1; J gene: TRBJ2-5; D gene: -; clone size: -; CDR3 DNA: TGTGCCAGCAGCAACCTACCCCGGGTGGAGGAGTGCCAAGAGACCCAGTACTTC; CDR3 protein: CASSNLPRVEECQETQYF
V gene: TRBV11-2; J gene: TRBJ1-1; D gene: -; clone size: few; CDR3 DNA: TGTGCCAGCAGCCCCCCGGGGGTCTCTCAAGCTTTCTTT; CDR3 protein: CASSPPGVSQAFF
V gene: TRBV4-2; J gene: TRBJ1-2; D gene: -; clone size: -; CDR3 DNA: TGTGCCAGCAGCCAAGTTTTGTCGGACTATGGCTACACCTTC; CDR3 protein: CASSQVLSDYGYTF
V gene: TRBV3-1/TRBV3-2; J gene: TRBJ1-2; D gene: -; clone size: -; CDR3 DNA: TGTGCCAGCAGCCAAGCTGTTGGAGGGTTGGGGAGTGGCTACACCTTC; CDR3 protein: CASSQAVGGLGSGYTF
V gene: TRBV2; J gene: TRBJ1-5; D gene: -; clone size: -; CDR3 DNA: TGTGCCAGCAGTTTACAGGGCTTCAGCAATCAGCCCCAGCATTTT; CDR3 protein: CASSLQGFSNQPQHF
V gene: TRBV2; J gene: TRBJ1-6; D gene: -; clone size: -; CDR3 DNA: TGTGCCAGCAGATCGGGTGGCCCTGGTTCACCCCTCCACTTT; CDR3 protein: CASRSGGPGSPLHF
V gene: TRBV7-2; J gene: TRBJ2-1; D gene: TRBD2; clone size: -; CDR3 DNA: TGTGCCAGCAGCTTCGGGGGGGTCGCTGAGCAGTTCTTC; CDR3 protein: CASSFGGVAEQFF
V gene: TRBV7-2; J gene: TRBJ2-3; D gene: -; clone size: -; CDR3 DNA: TGTGCCAGCAGCCCTACTGACAAAGGTAGCACAGATACGCAGTATTTT; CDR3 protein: CASSPTDKGSTDTQYF